These 14 T cell receptor beta chains were all obtained from the same sample, sequenced in a study of prognosis after radiotherapy for stage I lung cancer. The authors amplified TCR beta CDR3 from genomic DNA using two-round multiplex PCR. The use of primers specific to each TRBV and TRBJ gene characterized first-round PCR. MiXCR was run by TCRdb on the multiplex PCR reads, yielding one entry per CDR3 protein. Here the sample spans nearly 35,000 distinct CDR3 sequences, 34% being singletons. Sequenced material: PBMCs, taken before or after stereotactic body radiation therapy (not recorded which). Receptors originate from a donor older than 45 with non-small cell lung cancer.

This clonotype turned up a few times. The chain is built from TRBV5-6 and TRBJ2-7, with a possible D match to TRBD2 (6 bases). CDR1 is SGHDT and CDR2 is YYEEEE in the germline V gene. The CDR3 length is 15 residues. The V end lost 5 bases, the J end lost 3 bases, and 18 bases lay between the germline ends. CDR3 DNA: TGTGCCAGCAGGTTAAGGACGGAGGACTACTACGAGCAGTACTTC. Protein product: CASRLRTEDYYEQYF.

This clonotype was counted ten times or more. The V gene is TRBV24-1, the J gene TRBJ2-3; D unresolved. The germline V and J ends were trimmed by 8 bases and 0 bases, with 14 bases remaining between them. Germline values: CDR1 KGHDR, CDR2 SFDVKD. This CDR3 is built from 15 residues. The CDR3 spells CATTSLGASTDTQYF. CDR3 nucleotide sequence: TGTGCCACCACCTCCCTTGGAGCTAGCACAGATACGCAGTATTTT.

This clonotype was detected only a few times. This could be a read error, since a much larger clone is one nucleotide away. The chain employs TRBV6-1 and TRBJ2-1, with 7 nucleotides matching TRBD2. This CDR3 contains 15 residues. Germline CDR1 is MNHNS and CDR2 is SASEGT. Trimming took 6 bases from V and 6 from J; bases not matched to a gene: 11. CDR3 in amino acids: CASSKRSGECNEQFF. DNA for the CDR3: TGTGCCAGCAGCAAGAGGAGCGGGGAGTGCAATGAGCAGTTCTTC.

Remarks on this clonotype: One base separates it from a far larger clone, so it is likely a read error. The chain carries TRBV6-4 and TRBJ1-6; D gene ambiguous. This CDR3 has 16 residues. CDR1 MRHNA and CDR2 SNTAGT come from the germline V gene. V was trimmed by 5 bases and J by 0 bases, leaving 11 bases between them. CDR3 residues: CASSYSEGSYNSPLHF. In nucleotides, the CDR3 is TGTGCCAGCAGTTACAGCGAGGGCTCCTATAATTCACCCCTCCACTTT.

This clonotype occurred many times. The chain recombines TRBV7-9 with TRBJ2-7; 12 bases align to TRBD2. This CDR3 contains 17 residues. Germline CDR1 reads SEHNR; CDR2 reads FQNEAQ (reference sequence). V was pared by 2 bases and J by 0 bases, with 5 bases of the junction left unmatched. Here the CDR3 DNA reads TGTGCCAGCAGCTTAACACTAGCGGGAGGCACCTCCTACGAGCAGTACTTC. Amino acids: CASSLTLAGGTSYEQYF.

This clonotype was detected many times. The chain combines TRBV19 with TRBJ2-3; 8 bases agree with TRBD1. This CDR3 is 15 amino acids long. V lost 3 bases and J lost 4; bases outside the gene matches: 6. CDR1 and CDR2 from the germline V gene are LNHDA and SQIVND (reference sequence). The CDR3 spells CASSISDRAADTQYF. In DNA, the CDR3 is TGTGCCAGTAGTATTTCGGACAGGGCAGCAGATACGCAGTATTTT.

As concerns this clonotype: A much larger clonotype is one base distant, so this may be a read error. This is likely a read error, given that the CDR3 carries no conserved phenylalanine or tryptophan at its end. The DNA is left out, because the CDR3 cannot be placed on it with certainty; the CDR3 is given as TCRdb lists it. The CDR3 sequence: CASKRLAYEHYL. The chain joins TRBV6-1 to TRBJ2-7. The length of the CDR3 is 12 amino acids, counting both ends. CDR1 and CDR2 (germline): MNHNS, SASEGT.

Details on this clonotype: Given a much more abundant clone one base away, this may be a read error. The chain joins TRBV29-1 to TRBJ2-1; D is uncertain. Germline assignment: CDR1 SQVTM and CDR2 ANQGSEA. CDR3 length equals 12 residues. As DNA, the CDR3 is TGCAGCTTTGATATGGTTTACAATGAGCAGTTCTTC. This codes for CSFDMVYNEQFF.

By sample fraction, this clonotype is medium-sized. This chain uses TRBV6-5 with TRBJ2-7; D is possibly TRBD1 (5 bases). Germline V lookup: CDR1 MNHEY, CDR2 SVGAGI. The CDR3 runs 12 residues. Trimming pared 4 bases from V and 6 bases from J, leaving 10 bases between. CDR3 loop: CASSSGQGEQYF. The CDR3 DNA reads TGTGCCAGCAGTTCTGGGCAGGGCGAGCAGTACTTC.

This clonotype was seen repeatedly, ten times or more. The chain employs TRBV28 and TRBJ1-2, with D possibly matching TRBD1 (6 bases). Germline CDR1 is MDHEN and CDR2 is SYDVKM. With 8 bases removed from V and 8 bases from J, the gap between germline ends came to 36 bases. The CDR3 loop spans 19 amino acids. The CDR3 DNA is TGTGCCAGCGAAGAACAACATTCCACATTACGGGTGGGGGGGCGGGGCTACACCTTC. It yields the protein CASEEQHSTLRVGGRGYTF.

This clonotype has a count of ten or more. The chain uses TRBV20-1 and TRBJ2-2; D gene uncertain. Looked up from germline, CDR1 is DFQATT and CDR2 is SNEGSKA (reference sequence). This CDR3 region has 13 residues. V shed 6 bases and J shed 3 bases, with 11 bases lying between them. The CDR3 reads CSARKSHTGELFF. The CDR3 DNA reads as TGCAGTGCCAGAAAATCGCACACCGGGGAGCTGTTTTTT.

The table lists this clonotype with a count of one. With a far larger clone one base away, a read error is the likely cause. The chain couples TRBV6-1 to TRBJ1-5, with TRBD1 as a possible D gene (5 bases). CDR1 is MNHNS, CDR2 SASEGT, per germline. The V gene lost 10 bases and the J gene lost 6 bases, with 16 bases spanning the gap. The CDR3 totals 13 residues. CDR3 loop: CATRTSLGQPQHF. The CDR3 nucleotides are TGTGCCACCCGGACATCCCTGGGTCAGCCCCAGCATTTT.

In the case of this clonotype: A far larger clone is off by one base, so a read error is likely. The chain is built from TRBV27 and TRBJ2-7; D not resolved. Per the germline V gene, CDR1 is MNHEY and CDR2 is SMNVEV (reference sequence). The CDR3 is made up of 14 amino acids. V was pared by 7 bases and J by 0 bases, with 13 bases between. Here the CDR3 DNA reads TGTGCCAGCATTACCCCGACTGACTCCTACGAGCAGTACTTC. As protein: CASITPTDSYEQYF.

This clonotype was seen ten or more times. This chain links TRBV11-2 with TRBJ2-5; maybe TRBD2 (6 bases). The length of the CDR3 is 13 residues. The ends were cut back, 3 bases at V and 5 bases at J, with 10 bases in the middle. Germline V gives CDR1 SGHAT, CDR2 FQNNGV. The chain's CDR3 is CASSFGGGETQYF. The CDR3, as DNA: TGTGCCAGCAGCTTCGGGGGTGGGGAGACCCAGTACTTC. The full variable domain, its missing parts supplied by reference TRBV11-2 and TRBJ2-5, is EAGVAQSPRYKIIEKRQSVAFWCNPISGHATLYWYQQILGQGPKLLIQFQNNGVVDDSQLPKDRFSAERLKGVDSTLKIQPAKLEDSAVYLCASSFGGGETQYFGPGTRLLVL.